The 2 T cell receptor beta chains below come from one sample, sequenced in a study of T cells after somatic rescue of genetic block. TCRdb keeps only in-frame clones here, not all; method: immunoSEQ multiplex PCR. The data contain about 52,000 clones, about 96% of them seen just once; the ten biggest clones take up around 0.083%. Sequenced material: peripheral blood mononuclear cells (PBMCs). Receptors were obtained from a child in the first two years of life.

This clone was seen once. This chain links TRBV2 with TRBJ2-3; D might be TRBD2 (6 bases). Germline V CDR1 and CDR2: SNHLY, FYNNEI. The ends were cut back, 6 bases at V and 2 bases at J, with 9 bases in the middle. The CDR3 is made up of 13 amino acids. The CDR3 here is CASRRTTTDTQYF. The DNA of the CDR3 is TGTGCCAGCAGGAGGACTACCACAGATACGCAGTATTTT. The entire variable domain, with the rest obtained from reference TRBV2 and TRBJ2-3, is as follows: EPEVTQTPSHQVTQMGQEVILRCVPISNHLYFYWYRQILGQKVEFLVSFYNNEISEKSEIFDDQFSVERPDGSNFTLKIRSTKLEDSAMYFCASRRTTTDTQYFGPGTRLTVL.

Here the CDR3 DNA reads TGTGCCAGCAGTAAGCGGGAGGCAAGATACAATGAGCAGTTCTTC. Residues: CASSKREARYNEQFF. The chain joins TRBV6-5 to TRBJ2-1, with 9 bases matching TRBD2. Germline V gives CDR1 MNHEY, CDR2 SVGAGI. With V trimmed by 5 bases and J by 4 bases, 6 bases remained unmatched. The CDR3 contains 15 residues.